This is a list of T cell receptor beta chains from one sample in a study of shared clonotypes between healthy human individuals. TCRdb keeps only in-frame clones here, not all; method: immunoSEQ multiplex PCR. The table records some 650,000 clones, about 97% of them present only once. Sequenced sample: naive CD4+ T cells sorted from blood. The receptors here all came from a woman in her 30s in good health. Both conserved end residues are part of each CDR3. The D gene is left open where the match is weak. Rows give clone size only sometimes, using once, few, many, or a class for an expanded clone.

TRBJ1-5 | TRBV2 | TRBD1 | NA | 14 | CASSEGDRNQPQHF | TGTGCCAGCAGTGAAGGGGACAGGAATCAGCCCCAGCATTTT
TRBJ2-7 | TRBV28 | NA | NA | 14 | CASSLDRPSYEQYF | TGTGCCAGCAGTTTAGACAGGCCCTCCTACGAGCAGTACTTC
TRBJ2-1 | TRBV14 | TRBD2 | NA | 20 | CASSKLSGLAGGPLYNEQFF | TGTGCCAGCAGCAAACTTTCTGGACTAGCGGGAGGGCCGTTGTACAATGAGCAGTTCTTC
TRBJ2-1 | TRBV5-1 | TRBD2 | NA | 14 | CASSVGTSGTRQFF | TGCGCCAGCAGCGTCGGGACTAGCGGGACGAGGCAGTTCTTC
TRBJ2-7 | TRBV5-1 | NA | NA | 13 | CASSSRDAYEQYF | TGCGCCAGCAGCTCGCGGGATGCCTACGAGCAGTACTTC
TRBJ2-2 | TRBV29-1 | NA | NA | 12 | CSALSPPGELFF | TGCAGCGCCCTCTCACCCCCCGGGGAGCTGTTTTTT
TRBJ1-1 | TRBV11-2 | NA | NA | 13 | CASSFVPGRAAFF | TGTGCCAGCAGCTTTGTGCCAGGGCGAGCAGCTTTCTTT
TRBJ1-1 | TRBV4-2 | NA | NA | 15 | CASSQAGLGSTEAFF | TGTGCCAGCAGCCAAGCAGGGCTTGGGAGCACTGAAGCTTTCTTT
TRBJ2-1 | TRBV13 | TRBD2 | NA | 16 | CASSPGASGSWNEQFF | TGTGCCAGCAGCCCTGGGGCTAGCGGGAGTTGGAATGAGCAGTTCTTC
TRBJ2-2 | TRBV28 | TRBD2 | NA | 14 | CASASGGNTGELFF | TGTGCCAGCGCCTCGGGGGGTAACACCGGGGAGCTGTTTTTT
TRBJ2-7 | TRBV6-5 | TRBD1 | NA | 14 | CASSLTGPLREQYF | TGTGCCAGCAGCCTGACAGGGCCCCTCAGGGAGCAGTACTTC
TRBJ2-5 | TRBV5-1 | NA | NA | 14 | CASSLDQGGETQYF | TGCGCCAGCAGCTTGGACCAGGGGGGAGAGACCCAGTACTTC
TRBJ2-7 | TRBV11-2 | TRBD2 | NA | 16 | CASSRSTSGSAREQYF | TGTGCCAGCAGCAGATCGACTAGCGGGAGTGCCCGCGAGCAGTACTTC
TRBJ1-6 | TRBV5-1 | NA | NA | 13 | CASRGTGNSPLHF | TGCGCCAGCAGAGGAACAGGAAATTCACCCCTCCACTTT
TRBJ1-1 | TRBV5-1 | NA | NA | 15 | CASAPATGRNTEAFF | TGCGCCAGCGCACCCGCCACTGGACGGAACACTGAAGCTTTCTTT
TRBJ2-5 | TRBV5-4 | NA | NA | 15 | CASSLVGGRAETQYF | TGTGCCAGCAGCTTGGTTGGGGGCAGGGCAGAGACCCAGTACTTC
TRBJ2-1 | TRBV2 | TRBD2 | NA | 14 | CASRGTSGSYEQFF | TGTGCCAGCAGGGGGACTAGCGGGAGCTATGAGCAGTTCTTC
TRBJ1-2 | TRBV5-6 | NA | NA | 16 | CASSSNSGFPDYGYTF | TGTGCCAGCAGCTCAAATTCAGGGTTTCCAGACTATGGCTACACCTTC
TRBJ2-7 | TRBV5-1 | NA | once | 14 | CASSLGGWSDEQYF | TGCGCCAGCAGCTTAGGGGGATGGTCGGACGAGCAGTACTTC
TRBJ2-6 | TRBV19 | NA | NA | 14 | CASSRSSGANVLTF | TGTGCCAGTAGCCGCAGCTCTGGGGCCAACGTCCTGACTTTC
TRBJ2-7 | TRBV9 | TRBD1 | NA | 14 | CASSRTGGAYEQYF | TGTGCCAGCAGCCGCACAGGGGGCGCGTACGAGCAGTACTTC
TRBJ2-7 | TRBV28 | TRBD1 | NA | 14 | CASREVDRSYEQYF | TGTGCCAGCAGGGAGGTGGACAGGAGTTACGAGCAGTACTTC
TRBJ2-3 | TRBV28 | NA | NA | 15 | CASSSGAEGTDTQYF | TGTGCCAGCAGTTCCGGGGCGGAGGGCACAGATACGCAGTATTTT
TRBJ2-1 | TRBV2 | NA | NA | 14 | CASSVLAAYNEQFF | TGTGCCAGCAGTGTTCTAGCTGCCTACAATGAGCAGTTCTTC
TRBJ1-1 | TRBV19 | NA | NA | 13 | CASSGTANTEAFF | TGTGCCAGTAGTGGGACGGCGAACACTGAAGCTTTCTTT
TRBJ2-1 | TRBV5-1 | TRBD2 | once | 15 | CASSIPLAGGNEQFF | TGCGCCAGCAGCATCCCACTAGCGGGAGGTAATGAGCAGTTCTTC
TRBJ2-7 | TRBV7-9 | TRBD1 | NA | 14 | CASSRRDRTYEQYF | TGTGCCAGCAGCCGCCGGGACAGAACCTACGAGCAGTACTTC
TRBJ2-3 | TRBV6-1 | NA | NA | 11 | CASTSSDTQYF | TGTGCCAGCACTAGCTCCGATACGCAGTATTTT
TRBJ1-1 | TRBV6-6 | TRBD1 | NA | 15 | CASSGRDRMNTEAFF | TGTGCCAGCAGTGGCCGGGACAGGATGAACACTGAAGCTTTCTTT
TRBJ2-7 | TRBV9 | TRBD2 | NA | 16 | CASSGDIGTSGREQHF | TGTGCCAGCAGCGGGGACATTGGGACTAGCGGGAGGGAGCAGCACTTC
TRBJ1-5 | TRBV7-9 | NA | NA | 15 | CASSLDSGGNQPQHF | TGTGCCAGCAGCTTAGACTCTGGAGGCAATCAGCCCCAGCATTTT
TRBJ1-5 | TRBV27 | NA | NA | 17 | CASSPTGTRYSNQPQHF | TGTGCCAGCAGTCCCACCGGGACAAGGTATAGCAATCAGCCCCAGCATTTT
TRBJ1-1 | TRBV29-1 | NA | NA | 13 | CSVAVSTNTEAFF | TGCAGCGTTGCAGTGTCAACGAACACTGAAGCTTTCTTT
TRBJ2-7 | TRBV18 | TRBD2 | NA | 13 | CASSPGTSREQYF | TGTGCCAGCTCACCAGGGACTAGCCGGGAGCAGTACTTC
TRBJ1-1 | TRBV29-1 | NA | NA | 13 | CSVEDQPSGEAFF | TGCAGCGTTGAAGATCAACCCTCGGGTGAAGCTTTCTTT
TRBJ2-2 | TRBV2 | TRBD2 | NA | 14 | CASSGLAGGRELFF | TGTGCCAGCAGTGGTCTAGCGGGAGGTAGGGAGCTGTTTTTT
TRBJ2-5 | TRBV7-3 | NA | NA | 15 | CASSLGVAVGETQYF | TGTGCCAGCAGCTTAGGAGTGGCGGTCGGAGAGACCCAGTACTTC
TRBJ2-7 | TRBV27 | NA | NA | 15 | CASSLSKTFPYEQYF | TGTGCCAGCAGTTTATCGAAAACATTCCCCTACGAGCAGTACTTC
TRBJ2-6 | TRBV5-6 | NA | once | 13 | CASSFTGANVLTF | TGTGCCAGCAGCTTCACTGGGGCCAACGTCCTGACTTTC
TRBJ1-2 | TRBV28 | TRBD1 | NA | 13 | CASSGGGNYGYTF | TGTGCCAGCAGTGGAGGGGGCAACTATGGCTACACCTTC
TRBJ2-7 | TRBV18 | TRBD2 | NA | 17 | CASSAAPAGANLYEQYF | TGTGCCAGCTCCGCGGCGCCAGCGGGAGCCAACCTCTACGAGCAGTACTTC
TRBJ2-2 | TRBV10-2 | NA | NA | 14 | CASSDSASTGELFF | TGCGCCAGCAGTGATAGTGCTTCCACCGGGGAGCTGTTTTTT
TRBJ2-7 | TRBV27 | TRBD2 | NA | 15 | CVSADKREGTYEQYF | TGTGTCAGCGCCGATAAGCGGGAGGGAACCTACGAGCAGTACTTC
TRBJ1-5 | TRBV11-2 | NA | NA | 13 | CASSQDVRQPQHF | TGTGCCAGCAGCCAAGACGTGAGGCAGCCCCAGCATTTT
TRBJ2-1 | TRBV7-8 | TRBD2 | once | 16 | CASSLAPSGSWGEQFF | TGTGCCAGCAGCTTAGCGCCTAGCGGGAGCTGGGGTGAGCAGTTCTTC
TRBJ2-5 | TRBV7-8 | NA | NA | 15 | CASSSQIIDQETQYF | TGTGCCAGCAGCTCGCAAATCATCGACCAAGAGACCCAGTACTTC
TRBJ2-2 | TRBV7-6 | TRBD2 | NA | 16 | CASSLRVAGETGELFF | TGTGCCAGCAGCTTAAGGGTAGCGGGAGAAACCGGGGAGCTGTTTTTT
TRBJ1-5 | TRBV28 | NA | NA | 15 | CASSLRTVDNQPQHF | TGTGCCAGCAGTTTAAGGACAGTCGACAATCAGCCCCAGCATTTT
TRBJ2-7 | TRBV28 | TRBD2 | NA | 15 | CASSLPTSGIYEQYF | TGTGCCAGCAGTTTGCCGACTAGCGGGATCTACGAGCAGTACTTC
TRBJ1-3 | TRBV18 | NA | NA | 15 | CASSPRQGNGNTIYF | TGTGCCAGCTCACCACGGCAGGGGAATGGAAACACCATATATTTT
TRBJ1-2 | TRBV7-9 | NA | NA | 13 | CASSLEGSNGYTF | TGTGCCAGCAGCTTAGAAGGGAGTAACGGCTACACCTTC
TRBJ1-2 | TRBV28 | NA | NA | 12 | CASSQTFEGYTF | TGTGCCAGCAGCCAGACCTTTGAAGGCTACACCTTC
TRBJ2-3 | TRBV6-6 | NA | NA | 12 | CASSYAEDTQYF | TGTGCCAGCAGTTACGCGGAAGATACGCAGTATTTT
TRBJ2-5 | TRBV7-8 | TRBD1 | few | 14 | CASSADREQETQYF | TGTGCCAGCAGCGCGGACAGGGAACAAGAGACCCAGTACTTC
TRBJ1-5 | TRBV28 | TRBD1 | NA | 16 | CASSLMTRTGRQPQHF | TGTGCCAGCAGTTTAATGACCAGGACAGGGCGTCAGCCCCAGCATTTT
TRBJ1-1 | TRBV19 | TRBD1 | NA | 17 | CASTGTGGVGPNTEAFF | TGTGCCAGTACCGGGACAGGGGGCGTTGGACCGAACACTGAAGCTTTCTTT
TRBJ1-2 | TRBV10-3 | TRBD1 | NA | 15 | CAIRRTGEIGYGYTF | TGTGCCATCAGGCGAACAGGGGAAATAGGCTATGGCTACACCTTC
TRBJ2-3 | TRBV6-6 | NA | NA | 16 | CASSYSGQGGTDTQYF | TGTGCCAGCAGTTACTCGGGCCAGGGTGGGACAGATACGCAGTATTTT